Described below is a single T cell receptor (beta chain) sequence and its context. Its target is not known. Trimming removed 4 bases from V and 1 base from J, with 18 bases in between. Germline assignment: CDR1 SGDLS and CDR2 YYNGEE. CDR3 length equals 17 residues. Using its own MiXCR run on the 5' RACE reads, TCRdb lists one record per CDR3 protein. The sample holds some 790,000 distinct CDR3 sequences, approximately 18% seen once. These data originate in a study of identical twins. Overall study findings and caveats: With abundant cord blood beta clonotypes, insertions were fewer; memory repertoires showed no such pattern. Twins shared out-of-frame alpha sequences with excess low generation probability.

These records were also assigned to another study, of T cells expressing NK-cell markers. That source adds: It was from sorted CD3+CD56+NKG2C+, CD3+CD56+NKG2C- and CD3+CD56-NKG2C+ T cells that TCR beta repertoires came. Most of the eight sequenced donors tested HCMV-seropositive; one tested seronegative.

This receptor was identified in a young woman in good health. The rearrangement joins TRBV9 to TRBJ2-1; D remains unclear. The sequenced material came from PBMCs. In DNA form, the CDR3 reads TGTGCCAGCAGCACCCCCCCCCGCACCCGATCCTACAATGAGCAGTTCTTC. This encodes CASSTPPRTRSYNEQFF.